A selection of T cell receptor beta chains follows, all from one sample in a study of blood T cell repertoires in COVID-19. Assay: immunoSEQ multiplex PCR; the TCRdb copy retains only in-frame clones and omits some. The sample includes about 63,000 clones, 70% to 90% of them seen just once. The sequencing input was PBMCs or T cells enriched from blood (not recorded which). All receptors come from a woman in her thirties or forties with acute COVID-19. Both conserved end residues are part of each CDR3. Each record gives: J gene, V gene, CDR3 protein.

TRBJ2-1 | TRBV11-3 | CASSLVSGRSALQFF
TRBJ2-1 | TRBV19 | CASSIGGGAGNEQFF
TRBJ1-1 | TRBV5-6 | CASSIFVNTEAFF
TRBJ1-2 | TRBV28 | CASRMGQADGYTF
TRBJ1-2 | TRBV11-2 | CASSTSRGLGNYGYTF
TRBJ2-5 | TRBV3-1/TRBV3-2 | CASSQPGPQYF
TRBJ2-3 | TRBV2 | CASSRDRGADTQYF
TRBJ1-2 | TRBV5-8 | CASSFDREALYGYTF
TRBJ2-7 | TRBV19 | CASSPLGLAGGSHEQYF
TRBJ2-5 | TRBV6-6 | CASILAGTQETQYF
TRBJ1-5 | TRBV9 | CASSDSYSNQPQHF
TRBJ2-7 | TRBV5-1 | CASSLSSGSFEQYF
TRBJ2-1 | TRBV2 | CASSATSGNYNEQFF
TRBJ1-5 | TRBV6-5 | CASSYSNYGNQPQHF
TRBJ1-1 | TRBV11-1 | CASSLRQGHIPEAFF
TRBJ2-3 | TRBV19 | CASSRGTSGGSTDTQYF